These T cell receptor beta chains were read from a single sample in a study of early T cells in non-severe SARS-CoV-2 infection. One entry per CDR3 protein, called by TCRdb with MiXCR from the 5' RACE reads. The table shows roughly 55,000 distinct CDR3 sequences, with under 14% occurring only once. The specimen was whole blood. The origin of the receptors is an adult who was a healthcare worker with PCR-confirmed SARS-CoV-2 infection or an uninfected control (not recorded which). Each CDR3 is given with its conserved first and last residue. A D gene is named only where the DNA matches it firmly. Not every row has a clone size; where given, it reads once, few, many or a size class.

TRBV7-9	TRBJ1-1	.	many	CASSLGRITEAFF	TGTGCCAGCAGCCTTGGACGTATCACTGAAGCTTTCTTT
TRBV29-1	TRBJ2-3	TRBD1	few	CSVRPTGPSTDTQYF	TGCAGCGTTCGACCGACAGGGCCAAGCACAGATACGCAGTATTTT
TRBV7-2	TRBJ2-1	TRBD2	many	CASSDGGTSGNEQFF	TGTGCCAGCAGCGATGGGGGGACTAGCGGCAATGAGCAGTTCTTC
TRBV7-2	TRBJ2-5	TRBD2	many	CASSLGLAGGQETQYF	TGTGCCAGCAGCTTAGGACTAGCGGGGGGCCAAGAGACCCAGTACTTC
TRBV5-5	TRBJ1-5	TRBD1	few	CASSLGQGVGQPQHF	TGTGCCAGCAGCCTGGGACAGGGGGTAGGTCAGCCCCAGCATTTT
TRBV30	TRBJ1-1	.	many	CAWSVYRTNTEAFF	TGTGCCTGGAGTGTGTACAGGACGAACACTGAAGCTTTCTTT
TRBV12-3/TRBV12-4	TRBJ2-7	TRBD1	many	CASSERDRGPGQYF	TGTGCCAGCAGTGAGCGGGACAGGGGGCCGGGGCAGTACTTC
TRBV5-6	TRBJ2-5	TRBD2	many	CASSTRLASNQETQYF	TGTGCCAGCAGCACTCGACTAGCGTCGAACCAAGAGACCCAGTACTTC
TRBV7-9	TRBJ1-1	.	few	CASTTFQGTEAFF	TGTGCCAGCACCACCTTCCAGGGCACTGAAGCTTTCTTT
TRBV24-1	TRBJ2-2	TRBD1	.	CATSDMDRTTGELFF	TGTGCCACCAGTGATATGGACAGGACCACCGGGGAGCTGTTTTTT
TRBV28	TRBJ1-1	TRBD1	few	CASSLKQGATEAFF	TGTGCCAGCAGTTTAAAACAGGGGGCGACTGAAGCTTTCTTT
TRBV4-1	TRBJ1-6	.	.	CASSQGISPLHF	TGCGCCAGCAGCCAAGGCATCTCACCCCTCCACTTT
TRBV12-3/TRBV12-4	TRBJ1-1	.	.	CASNSQGRSTEAFF	TGTGCCAGCAACTCCCAGGGGAGGAGCACTGAAGCTTTCTTT
TRBV5-1	TRBJ1-1	TRBD1	.	CASRGTVNTEAFF	TGCGCCAGCAGGGGGACAGTGAACACTGAAGCTTTCTTT
TRBV7-6	TRBJ2-5	TRBD2	.	CASRTSLFETQYF	TGTGCCAGCAGGACTAGCTTGTTTGAGACCCAGTACTTC
TRBV3-1	TRBJ2-3	TRBD2	.	CASSSTSGGTDTQYF	TGTGCCAGCAGTTCCACTAGCGGCGGCACAGATACGCAGTATTTT
TRBV2	TRBJ2-7	.	.	CASRKQGTTSYEQYF	TGTGCCAGCAGGAAGCAGGGTACGACGTCCTACGAGCAGTACTTC
TRBV9	TRBJ1-6	TRBD1	many	CASSPSGTGHSPLHF	TGTGCCAGCAGCCCCTCCGGGACAGGCCATTCACCCCTCCACTTT
TRBV6-5	TRBJ1-1	.	many	CASSYTGYTEAFF	TGTGCCAGCAGTTACACAGGGTACACTGAAGCTTTCTTT
TRBV7-9	TRBJ1-1	.	few	CASSPDGRGNTEAFF	TGTGCCAGCAGCCCGGACGGGAGGGGGAACACTGAAGCTTTCTTT
TRBV20-1	TRBJ1-1	TRBD1	.	CSARAGTVNTEAFF	TGCAGTGCTAGGGCCGGGACAGTGAACACTGAAGCTTTCTTT
TRBV13	TRBJ2-5	TRBD1	once	CASRGQGAQETQYF	TGTGCCAGCAGGGGACAGGGGGCACAAGAGACCCAGTACTTC
TRBV18	TRBJ2-7	.	few	CASSPSYAGLLSPTYEQYF	TGTGCCAGCTCACCGAGTTATGCAGGGCTCTTGTCTCCGACCTACGAGCAGTACTTC
TRBV28	TRBJ2-3	.	few	CASSPQGTSTDTQYF	TGTGCCAGCAGTCCACAGGGTACTAGCACAGATACGCAGTATTTT
TRBV10-2	TRBJ2-3	.	few	CASSDFASTDTQYF	TGCGCCAGCAGTGATTTCGCTAGCACAGATACGCAGTATTTT
TRBV7-8	TRBJ1-2	TRBD1	few	CASSLEGQGYYGYTF	TGTGCCAGCAGCTTAGAAGGACAGGGTTACTATGGCTACACCTTC
TRBV29-1	TRBJ2-3	.	.	CSVAPTKGTDTQYF	TGCAGCGTTGCTCCTACAAAGGGCACAGATACGCAGTATTTT
TRBV13	TRBJ2-5	.	few	CASSLPFQETQYF	TGTGCCAGCAGCTTACCCTTTCAAGAGACCCAGTACTTC
TRBV30	TRBJ2-1	TRBD2	.	CAWSSGTNYNEQFF	TGTGCCTGGAGTTCCGGGACTAACTACAATGAGCAGTTCTTC
TRBV4-1	TRBJ2-7	TRBD1	few	CASSHPGQGAYEQYF	TGCGCCAGCAGCCATCCGGGACAGGGGGCCTACGAGCAGTACTTC
TRBV5-1	TRBJ1-6	.	many	CASSLEGGYNSPLHF	TGCGCCAGCAGCTTGGAGGGGGGCTATAATTCACCCCTCCACTTT
TRBV28	TRBJ1-2	TRBD1	.	CASSLTGGYTF	TGTGCCAGCAGTTTGACAGGGGGCTACACCTTC
TRBV7-2	TRBJ1-2	.	few	CASSYDRNYGYTF	TGTGCCAGCAGCTACGACAGGAACTATGGCTACACCTTC
TRBV28	TRBJ1-1	.	.	CASSFGVTNTEAFF	TGTGCCAGCAGTTTCGGGGTCACGAACACTGAAGCTTTCTTT
TRBV2	TRBJ1-5	.	few	CASSSREVYNQPQHF	TGTGCCAGCAGTTCGAGGGAGGTTTACAATCAGCCCCAGCATTTT
TRBV15	TRBJ1-1	.	once	CATTSPGHLEAFF	TGTGCCACCACCAGTCCGGGACATCTAGAAGCTTTCTTT
TRBV6-6	TRBJ2-3	TRBD2	many	CASSPTSGGDTQYF	TGTGCCAGCAGTCCAACTAGCGGGGGGGATACGCAGTATTTT
TRBV11-2	TRBJ2-1	TRBD2	.	CASSPGLAVSYNEQFF	TGTGCCAGCAGCCCGGGGCTAGCGGTATCCTACAATGAGCAGTTCTTC
TRBV5-4	TRBJ2-7	TRBD2	few	CASSPLAGGTASEQYF	TGTGCCAGCAGCCCACTAGCGGGCGGCACCGCCTCCGAGCAGTACTTC
TRBV6-5	TRBJ2-1	.	many	CASSYSNLAITNEQFF	TGTGCCAGCAGTTACTCGAACCTAGCAATCACCAATGAGCAGTTCTTC
TRBV29-1	TRBJ2-3	.	few	CSVDTPWGF	TGCAGCGTTGACACTCCTTGGGGCTTT
TRBV28	TRBJ2-2	.	few	CASSPGGHTGELFF	TGTGCCAGCAGTCCCGGGGGCCACACCGGGGAGCTGTTTTTT
TRBV2	TRBJ2-2	.	few	CASSYTRANTGELFF	TGTGCCAGCAGCTACACTAGAGCGAACACCGGGGAGCTGTTTTTT
TRBV12-3/TRBV12-4	TRBJ1-5	TRBD1	many	CASSGTVGNQPQHF	TGTGCCAGCAGCGGGACAGTTGGCAATCAGCCCCAGCATTTT
TRBV29-1	TRBJ2-1	TRBD2	.	CSVLGLAGVYEQFF	TGCAGCGTTCTGGGGCTAGCGGGAGTATATGAGCAGTTCTTC
TRBV9	TRBJ1-4	TRBD1	few	CASSGQGRSGKLFF	TGTGCCAGCAGCGGACAGGGACGATCCGGAAAACTGTTTTTT
TRBV3-1	TRBJ2-3	.	.	CASSQVLGSTQYF	TGTGCCAGCAGCCAAGTGCTCGGGTCAACGCAGTATTTT